One and the same sample provided the 2 T cell receptor beta chains below, sequenced in a study of blood T cell repertoires in COVID-19. TCRdb's table, derived via immunoSEQ multiplex PCR, lists solely in-frame clones and lacks some. The sample holds 250,000 to 350,000 clones, less than 85% seen once. Sequencing was performed on peripheral blood. These receptors were taken from a human donor with COVID-19, enrolled during active disease. The donor label of this sample is uncertain.

CDR3 sequence: CASSSSGGDSYEQYF. The CDR3 nucleotides read TGTGCCAGCAGTTCGAGCGGGGGCGACTCCTACGAGCAGTACTTC. The V call is TRBV28, the J call TRBJ2-7; 8 bases fit TRBD2. V was clipped by 4 bases and J by 0 bases; unmatched bases: 5. CDR1 and CDR2 from the germline V gene are MDHEN and SYDVKM. CDR3 length: 15 amino acids.

The V gene is TRBV5-1, the J gene TRBJ1-2; possible D gene TRBD1, 5 bases. In germline, CDR1 is SGHRS, CDR2 YFSETQ. The CDR3 runs to 18 residues. Trimming removed 0 bases from V and 2 bases from J, with 20 bases in between. The CDR3 nucleotides read TGCGCCAGCAGCTTGGGGGGCTTCTCGGGGACTACGAACTATGGCTACACCTTC. Protein: CASSLGGFSGTTNYGYTF.